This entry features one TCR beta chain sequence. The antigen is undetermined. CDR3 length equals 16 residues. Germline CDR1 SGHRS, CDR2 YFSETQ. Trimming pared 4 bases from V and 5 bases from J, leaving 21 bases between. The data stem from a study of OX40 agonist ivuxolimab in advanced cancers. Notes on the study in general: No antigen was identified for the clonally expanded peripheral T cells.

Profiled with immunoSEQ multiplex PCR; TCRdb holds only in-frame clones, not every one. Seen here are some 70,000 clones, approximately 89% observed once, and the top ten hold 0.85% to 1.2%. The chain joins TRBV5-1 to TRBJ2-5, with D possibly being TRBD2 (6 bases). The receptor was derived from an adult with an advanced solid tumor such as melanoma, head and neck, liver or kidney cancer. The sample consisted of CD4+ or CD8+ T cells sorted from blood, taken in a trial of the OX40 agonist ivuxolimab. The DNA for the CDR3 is TGCGCCAGCAGCACCGGTGGCTGGACTAATTTTGAGACCCAGTACTTC. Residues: CASSTGGWTNFETQYF.